These 10 T cell receptor beta chains were all obtained from the same sample, sequenced in a study of T-cell reconstitution after alpha-beta-depleted transplantation in children. Unique molecular identifiers were used in preparing the TCRbeta library. TCRdb reprocessed the PCR reads with MiXCR, giving one entry per CDR3 protein. The table lists 350,000 to 400,000 distinct CDR3 sequences, about 14% of them singletons. The source was PBMCs, collected from the stem cell graft. The receptors were sampled from a human donor who donated a stem cell graft to a child with Fanconi anemia.

This clonotype was detected only a few times. The chain has TRBV18 and TRBJ2-5; a possible D gene is TRBD2 (5 bases). V lost 2 bases, J lost 3 bases, and 7 bases lay in between. The CDR3 spans 13 residues. Per the germline V gene, CDR1 is KGHSH and CDR2 is LQKENI. The DNA of the CDR3 is TGTGCCAGCTCACCAGCCGGGAAAGAGACCCAGTACTTC. The encoded protein is CASSPAGKETQYF.

V is TRBV5-1 and J is TRBJ2-5; D possibly corresponds to TRBD2 (6 bases). This CDR3 is 14 amino acids long. Germline-derived CDR1 and CDR2 are SGHRS and YFSETQ. V shed 0 bases and J shed 5 bases, with 11 bases lying between them. CDR3 DNA sequence: TGCGCCAGCAGCTTGGGACTAGTGCAGGAGACCCAGTACTTC. Amino acids: CASSLGLVQETQYF.

The V gene is TRBV15, the J gene TRBJ2-1; TRBD2 is a possible D gene (5 bases). This CDR3 comprises 15 residues. Deletions cut 0 bases from V and 1 base from J, with 7 bases between. CDR1 and CDR2 from the germline V gene are LNHNV and YYDKDF (reference sequence). CDR3 bases: TGTGCCACCAGCAGAGAGAGGGAGTCCTACAATGAGCAGTTCTTC. It translates to CATSRERESYNEQFF.

This clonotype was seen ten or more times. V usage is TRBV3-1 and J usage is TRBJ2-3, with 7 nucleotides matching TRBD2. This CDR3 region has 16 residues. CDR1 and CDR2 from the germline V gene are LGHDT and YNNKEL (reference sequence). V trimming: 3 bases; J trimming: 3 bases; junction bases outside the gene matches: 9. In nucleotides, the CDR3 is TGTGCCAGCAGCCATTTCGAAGGCGGGGGAACAGATACGCAGTATTTT. Translating gives CASSHFEGGGTDTQYF.

J is TRBJ1-2 and V is TRBV7-9; D remains unclear. The CDR3 has 12 amino acids. Trimming took off 3 bases at V and 7 bases at J, with 9 bases between the two ends. In germline, CDR1 is SEHNR, CDR2 FQNEAQ (reference sequence). CDR3 nucleotides: TGTGCCAGCAGCTTCAACAGTTTTGGCTACACCTTC. Amino acid sequence: CASSFNSFGYTF.

This clonotype was counted many times. The chain joins TRBV10-3 to TRBJ1-1; a weak D match, TRBD1 (6 bases). The V and J ends lost 4 bases and 0 bases respectively, with 12 bases between them. Germline V gene data show CDR1 as ENHRY and CDR2 as SYGVKD. The CDR3 totals 15 residues. CDR3 bases: TGTGCCATCAGTGGGAGGGGGAGCATGAACACTGAAGCTTTCTTT. Amino acids: CAISGRGSMNTEAFF.

This clonotype showed up many times. The chain recombines TRBV29-1 with TRBJ2-1, with D tentatively TRBD2 (6 bases). V gave up 0 bases and J gave up 4 bases, with 16 bases separating them. Germline V gives CDR1 SQVTM, CDR2 ANQGSEA. The CDR3 has 16 amino acids. CDR3 in amino acids: CSVEDRELGLYNEQFF. In DNA form, the CDR3 reads TGCAGCGTTGAAGATCGGGAGCTGGGGCTATACAATGAGCAGTTCTTC.

V is TRBV15 and J is TRBJ2-1; no reliable D call. From germline, CDR1 is LNHNV and CDR2 YYDKDF (reference sequence). V lost 8 bases and J lost 5, with 16 bases in between. The CDR3 consists of 14 residues. The CDR3 sequence: CATGYGFLDNEQFF. DNA of the CDR3: TGTGCCACCGGCTACGGGTTTCTGGACAATGAGCAGTTCTTC.

This clonotype came up many times. The J gene is TRBJ2-1, the V gene TRBV4-3; D remains ambiguous. V lost 0 bases and J lost 0, with 12 bases in between. Germline V lookup: CDR1 LGHNA, CDR2 YSLEER. The CDR3 is made up of 17 amino acids. Written as DNA, the CDR3 is TGCGCCAGCAGCCAAGATCTCGGGTCAAGCTCCTACAATGAGCAGTTCTTC. Amino acids: CASSQDLGSSSYNEQFF.

This clonotype was counted only a few times. The chain joins TRBV20-1 to TRBJ2-4; no reliable D call. Trimming removed 3 bases from V and 0 bases from J, with 9 bases in between. The CDR3 consists of 14 residues. Germline-derived CDR1 and CDR2 are DFQATT and SNEGSKA (reference sequence). The CDR3 loop reads CSASFAVAKNIQYF. CDR3 DNA: TGCAGTGCTAGTTTCGCGGTAGCCAAAAACATTCAGTACTTC.